The 8 T cell receptor beta chains below were found in one sample sequenced in a study of blood T cell repertoires in COVID-19. Clones were sequenced by immunoSEQ multiplex PCR, and TCRdb holds only the in-frame ones, with some missing. The sample has 250,000 to 300,000 clones; 83% are singletons. Sequenced input: peripheral blood. The receptors were sampled from a man aged 55-75 years who had recovered from COVID-19.

The gene calls are TRBV7-8 and TRBJ2-2; perhaps TRBD2 as D (6 bases). The CDR3 runs 16 residues. Germline V gene sequence: CDR1 SGHVS, CDR2 FQNEAQ. V lost 5 bases to trimming and J lost 8 bases, with 21 bases between them. This chain's CDR3 is CASSLEDRRAIGELFF. CDR3 in DNA: TGTGCCAGCAGCCTTGAGGACCGGAGGGCCATTGGGGAGCTGTTTTTT.

CDR3 sequence reads: CASSGDRGNEKLFF. The CDR3 DNA is TGTGCCAGCAGTGGGGACAGGGGTAATGAAAAACTGTTTTTT. The V call is TRBV2, the J call TRBJ1-4, with 10 bases that match TRBD1. The V and J ends lost 4 bases and 4 bases, in that order; junction bases with no gene match: 0. Germline CDR1 and CDR2: SNHLY and FYNNEI. The CDR3 sequence is 14 residues long. The entire variable domain, with the rest obtained from reference TRBV2 and TRBJ1-4, is as follows: EPEVTQTPSHQVTQMGQEVILRCVPISNHLYFYWYRQILGQKVEFLVSFYNNEISEKSEIFDDQFSVERPDGSNFTLKIRSTKLEDSAMYFCASSGDRGNEKLFFGSGTQLSVL.

The V gene is TRBV30, the J gene TRBJ1-4; 7 bases match TRBD1. The CDR3 contains 14 residues. Looked up from germline, CDR1 is GTSNPN and CDR2 is SVGIG (reference sequence). V trimming: 7 bases; J trimming: 3 bases; junction bases outside the gene matches: 8. CDR3 in DNA: TGTGCCTCGCGTGGACAGGCAGCTAATGAAAAACTGTTTTTT. Its translation: CASRGQAANEKLFF.

The genes are TRBV11-3 and TRBJ2-7; 9 nucleotides align to TRBD2. With 3 bases clipped from V and 2 bases from J, the junction kept 5 bases outside the gene matches. This CDR3 is built from 15 residues. Germline V CDR1 and CDR2: SGHNT, YENEEA. The CDR3 here is CASSLTSGPAYEQYF. CDR3 coding DNA: TGTGCCAGCAGCTTGACTAGCGGCCCGGCCTACGAGCAGTACTTC.

The rearrangement uses TRBV6-1 and TRBJ1-1, with TRBD1 as a possible D gene (5 bases). V lost 4 bases and J lost 2, with 17 bases in between. The CDR3 has 16 amino acids. CDR1 MNHNS and CDR2 SASEGT come from the germline V gene. This CDR3 is CASSVGGWAVNTEAFF. CDR3 sequence (DNA): TGTGCCAGCAGTGTGGGGGGTTGGGCAGTTAACACTGAAGCTTTCTTT.

The chain has TRBV6-5 and TRBJ1-4, with 9 positions matching TRBD1. Germline CDR1 and CDR2: MNHEY and SVGAGI. The length of the CDR3 is 14 residues. V trimming: 2 bases; J trimming: 7 bases; junction bases outside the gene matches: 2. The CDR3 DNA follows: TGTGCCAGCAGTTACACAGGGGGCGTTGAAAAACTGTTTTTT. It codes for CASSYTGGVEKLFF.

This clone was seen only once. The gene calls are TRBV29-1 and TRBJ1-1; maybe TRBD1 (6 bases). The CDR3 consists of 13 residues. V lost 7 bases and J lost 5, with 17 bases in between. Germline CDR1 and CDR2: SQVTM and ANQGSEA. CDR3 DNA sequence: TGCAGCGCCATAACAGGGTCCGGTACTGAAGCTTTCTTT. This codes for CSAITGSGTEAFF.

The gene calls are TRBV6-5 and TRBJ2-5; 8 bases map to TRBD2. Germline-derived CDR1 and CDR2 are MNHEY and SVGAGI. J was trimmed by 5 bases and V by 6 bases; bases with no gene match: 8. This CDR3 spans 14 amino acids. The CDR3 region is CASSSGTRRETQYF. CDR3 in DNA: TGTGCCAGCAGCTCCGGGACTAGGAGGGAGACCCAGTACTTC.